This TCR beta chain derives from a study of neurological immune-mediated disorders. Losses at the gene ends were 1 base for V and 0 bases for J; bases not matched to a gene: 9. The CDR3 loop spans 17 amino acids. Germline V gene data show CDR1 as MRHNA and CDR2 as SNTAGT. Time point meaning: technical triplicate 1. This clonotype was counted many times. 5'RACE with 10-nucleotide random UMIs produced the cDNA. TCRdb reprocessed the 5' RACE reads via MiXCR and lists one record per CDR3 protein. The sample comprises 30,000 to 40,000 distinct CDR3 sequences, around 10% of which are singletons, and around 3.9% rests with the top ten.

Material for sequencing was PBMCs. The receptor was derived from a man aged 55 to 70 with HTLV-1-associated myelopathy (HAM/TSP). The rearrangement uses TRBV6-4 and TRBJ2-7, with TRBD1 matching over 7 bases. As DNA, the CDR3 is TGTGCCAGCAGTGACTTTCGACAGGGATCAAGCTCCTACGAGCAGTACTTC. Its translation is CASSDFRQGSSSYEQYF.